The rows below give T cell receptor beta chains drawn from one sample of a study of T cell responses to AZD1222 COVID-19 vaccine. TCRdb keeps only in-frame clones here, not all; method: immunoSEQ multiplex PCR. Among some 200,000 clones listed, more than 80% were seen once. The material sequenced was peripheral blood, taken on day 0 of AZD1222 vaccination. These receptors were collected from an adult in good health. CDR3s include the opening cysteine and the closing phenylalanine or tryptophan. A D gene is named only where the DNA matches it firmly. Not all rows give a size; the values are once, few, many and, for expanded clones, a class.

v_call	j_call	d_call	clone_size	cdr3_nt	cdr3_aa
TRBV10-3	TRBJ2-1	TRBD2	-	TGTGCCATCAGCCTTAGCGGGGGGGAGTTCGATGAGCAGTTCTTC	CAISLSGGEFDEQFF
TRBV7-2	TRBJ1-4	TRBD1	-	TGTGCCAGCAGCTTAGGACAGGGAGAGGAAAAACTGTTTTTT	CASSLGQGEEKLFF
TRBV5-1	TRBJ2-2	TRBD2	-	TGCGCCAGCAGCCCCGAGCTACTAGCGGGATATACCGGGGAGCTGTTTTTT	CASSPELLAGYTGELFF
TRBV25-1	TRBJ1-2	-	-	TGTGCCAGCAGTGCTCGGTGGAGGCAGGGAGAGGATGGCTACACCTTC	CASSARWRQGEDGYTF
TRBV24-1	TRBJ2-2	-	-	TGTGCCACCAGTGGCGCGGGGCTGGACGGGGAGCTGTTTTTT	CATSGAGLDGELFF
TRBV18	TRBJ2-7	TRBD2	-	TGTGCCAGCTCACCTCCGGGACTAGCGGGAGGGTCCTCCTACGAGCAGTACTTC	CASSPPGLAGGSSYEQYF
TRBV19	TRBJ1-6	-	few	TGTGCCAGTAGTATTTTTCACCCGAGCTCCTATAATTCACCCCTCCACTTT	CASSIFHPSSYNSPLHF
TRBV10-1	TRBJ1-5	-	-	TGCGCCAGCAAAGATCGGGGGCTAGGTCAGCCCCAGCATTTT	CASKDRGLGQPQHF
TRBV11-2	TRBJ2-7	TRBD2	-	TGTGCCAGCAGCTTAGATGGCCTAGCGGGAGTTTACGAGCAGTACTTC	CASSLDGLAGVYEQYF
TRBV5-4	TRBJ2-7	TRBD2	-	TGTGCCAGCAGCTTGTCCGGGACTAGCGGGAGGTATGAGCAGTACTTC	CASSLSGTSGRYEQYF
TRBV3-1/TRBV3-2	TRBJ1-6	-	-	TGTGCCAGCAGCCAAGGGCCCTCACCCCTCCACTTT	CASSQGPSPLHF
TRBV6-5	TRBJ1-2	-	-	TGTGCCAGCGGGGGGCGCGAATACTATGGCTACACCTTC	CASGGREYYGYTF
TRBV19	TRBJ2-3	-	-	TGTGCCAGTAGTATCGGCGGGGTACACGTTGGTACGCAGTATTTT	CASSIGGVHVGTQYF
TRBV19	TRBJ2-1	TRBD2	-	TGTGCCAGTAGTATCAGCGGGGAACGCAATGAGCAGTTCTTC	CASSISGERNEQFF
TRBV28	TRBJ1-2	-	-	TGTGCCAGCAGTCTTAGAGGGCATAACTATGGCTACACCTTC	CASSLRGHNYGYTF
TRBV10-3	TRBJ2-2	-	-	TGTGCCATCAGTGAGAGGCCAGTTTCGGACACCGGGGAGCTGTTTTTT	CAISERPVSDTGELFF
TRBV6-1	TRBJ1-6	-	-	TGTGCCACCAGAGAGGGATCGTTTAATTCACCCCTCCACTTT	CATREGSFNSPLHF
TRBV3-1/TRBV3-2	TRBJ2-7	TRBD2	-	TGTGCCAGCAGCCGACGAGCCGTTACGGGGGGGTCTACAGAGCAGTACTTC	CASSRRAVTGGSTEQYF
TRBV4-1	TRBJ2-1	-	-	TGCGCCAGCAGCTCGCCGGATAGGAACAACAATGAGCAGTTCTTC	CASSSPDRNNNEQFF
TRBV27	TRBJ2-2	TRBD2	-	TGTGCCAGCAGTTTAGACGTAGCGGGAGGATTTACCGGGGAGCTGTTTTTT	CASSLDVAGGFTGELFF
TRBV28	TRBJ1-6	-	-	TGTGCCAGCAACCCGTGGGGGGTGGATCATTCACCCCTCCACTTT	CASNPWGVDHSPLHF
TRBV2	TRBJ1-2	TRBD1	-	TGTGCCAGCAGTCCGGACAGGGAGGACTATGGCTACACCTTC	CASSPDREDYGYTF
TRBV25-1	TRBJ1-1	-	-	TGTGCCAGCAGTGAATACCAGAACACTGAAGCTTTCTTT	CASSEYQNTEAFF
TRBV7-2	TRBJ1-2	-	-	TGTGCCAGCAGCTCACTCTATGGCTACACCTTC	CASSSLYGYTF
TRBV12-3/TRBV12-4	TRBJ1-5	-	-	TGTGCCAGCAGTTTCGACAATCAGCCCCAGCATTTT	CASSFDNQPQHF
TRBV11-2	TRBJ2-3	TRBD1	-	TGTGCCAGCAGCCAAGGCGGCGACAGGGCAACAGATACGCAGTATTTT	CASSQGGDRATDTQYF
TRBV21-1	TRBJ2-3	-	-	TGTGCCAGCAGCACATGCACAGATACGCAGTATTTT	CASSTCTDTQYF
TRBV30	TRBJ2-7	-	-	TGTGCCTGGAGTGTCGGGGCAGGGATCGAGCAGTACTTC	CAWSVGAGIEQYF
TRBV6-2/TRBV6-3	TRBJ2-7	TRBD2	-	TGTGCCAGCAGTTATCTCCTTAGCGGGAGGCCTAACTACGAGCAGTACTTC	CASSYLLSGRPNYEQYF
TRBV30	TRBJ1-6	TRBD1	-	TGTGCCTGGAGTCGGGACAGTAATTCACCCCTCCACTTT	CAWSRDSNSPLHF
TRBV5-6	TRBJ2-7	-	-	TGTGCCAGCAGTTCAAACGGAGTCTACGAGCAGTACTTC	CASSSNGVYEQYF
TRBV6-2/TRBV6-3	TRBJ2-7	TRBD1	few	TGTGCCAGCAGTTACGATGAAGCAGGGGGCCACGAGCAGTACTTC	CASSYDEAGGHEQYF
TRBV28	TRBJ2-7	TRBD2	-	TGTGCCAGCAGTACTAGCGGGGGCTCCTACGAGCAGTACTTC	CASSTSGGSYEQYF
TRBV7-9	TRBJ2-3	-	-	TGTGCCAGCAGCTCCTCGGGTAATACGCAGTATTTT	CASSSSGNTQYF
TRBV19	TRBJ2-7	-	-	TGTGCCAGTAGTACGGACAGTTACGAGCAGTACTTC	CASSTDSYEQYF
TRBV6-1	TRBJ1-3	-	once	TGTGCCAGCAGTGAACCAGGGTCTGGAAACACCATATATTTT	CASSEPGSGNTIYF
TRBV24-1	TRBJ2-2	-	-	TGTGCCACCAGCAAGGGACAAAACACGAACACCGGGGAGCTGTTTTTT	CATSKGQNTNTGELFF
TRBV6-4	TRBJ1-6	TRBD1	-	TGTGCCAGCAGTGGGGACAGGGGTTCACCCCTCCACTTT	CASSGDRGSPLHF
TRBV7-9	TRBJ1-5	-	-	TGTGCCAGCAGCTTATCGGGGGCGCTTAGCAATCAGCCCCAGCATTTT	CASSLSGALSNQPQHF
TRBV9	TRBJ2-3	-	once	TGTGCCAGCAGCGGACCTAGTTACTCAGATACGCAGTATTTT	CASSGPSYSDTQYF
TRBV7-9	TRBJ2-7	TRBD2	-	TGTGCCAGCAGCTTACGACTAGCGGGGGATTCCTACGAGCAGTACTTC	CASSLRLAGDSYEQYF
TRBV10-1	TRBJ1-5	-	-	TGCGCCAGCAGTGATCAAGGGCCCCGCCAGAATCAGCCCCAGCATTTT	CASSDQGPRQNQPQHF
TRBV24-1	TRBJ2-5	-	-	TGTGCCACCAGTGATTCGGAGCGGACATACCCGGGGACCCAGTACTTC	CATSDSERTYPGTQYF
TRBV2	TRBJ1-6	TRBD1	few	TGTGCCAGCAGTGACAGGGGGAATTCACCCCTCCACTTT	CASSDRGNSPLHF
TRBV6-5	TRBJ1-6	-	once	TGTGCCAGCACAAGACGGAGCTCCTATAATTCACCCCTCCACTTT	CASTRRSSYNSPLHF
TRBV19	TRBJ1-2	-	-	TGTGCCAGTAGTATCCCAGGGGCTGGCTACACCTTC	CASSIPGAGYTF
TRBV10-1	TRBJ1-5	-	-	TGCGCCAGCAGAACCCCAGGGTCCTTCAATCAGCCCCAGCATTTT	CASRTPGSFNQPQHF
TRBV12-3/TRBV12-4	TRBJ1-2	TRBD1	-	TGTGCCAGCCAGGGGGCGAACTTTCTTGGCTACACCTTC	CASQGANFLGYTF
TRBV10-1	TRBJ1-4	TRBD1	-	TGCGCCAGCAGTGAGTCCGGACAGGGAAATGAAAAACTGTTTTTT	CASSESGQGNEKLFF
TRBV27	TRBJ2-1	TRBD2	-	TGTGCCAGCAGTTTCACCAGCGGGAGCTACAATGAGCAGTTCTTC	CASSFTSGSYNEQFF
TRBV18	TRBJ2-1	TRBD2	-	TGTGCCAGCTCACCACAACTAGCGGCTTACAATGAGCAGTTCTTC	CASSPQLAAYNEQFF
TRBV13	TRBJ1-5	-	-	TGTGCCAGCAGCTCGGGACGGCATAGCAATCAGCCCCAGCATTTT	CASSSGRHSNQPQHF
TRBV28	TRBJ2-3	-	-	TGTGCCAGCAGTTTACAGGGGAACCCGACAGATACGCAGTATTTT	CASSLQGNPTDTQYF
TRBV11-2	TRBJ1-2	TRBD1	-	TGTGCCAGCAGCTTAGACAGGGGGCTGGGCTACACCTTC	CASSLDRGLGYTF
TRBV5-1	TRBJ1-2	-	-	TGCGCCAGCAGGGAGACTTCCTATGGCTACACCTTC	CASRETSYGYTF
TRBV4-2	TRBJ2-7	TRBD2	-	TGTGCCAGCAGCCAAGAGGTGACTAGCGGGGGGGCCTACGAGCAGTACTTC	CASSQEVTSGGAYEQYF
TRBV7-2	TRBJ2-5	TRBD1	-	TGTGCCAGCAGCTTAGGCGGACAGGGGGCCCAAGAGACCCAGTACTTC	CASSLGGQGAQETQYF
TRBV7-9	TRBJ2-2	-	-	TGTGCCGCTTTCCGACAGGTCGTGAACACCGGGGAGCTGTTTTTT	CAAFRQVVNTGELFF
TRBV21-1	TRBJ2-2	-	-	TGTGCCAGCAGCCCCTCTCTTGCGCTCGAGGTGGTAAACACCGGGGAGCTGTTTTTT	CASSPSLALEVVNTGELFF